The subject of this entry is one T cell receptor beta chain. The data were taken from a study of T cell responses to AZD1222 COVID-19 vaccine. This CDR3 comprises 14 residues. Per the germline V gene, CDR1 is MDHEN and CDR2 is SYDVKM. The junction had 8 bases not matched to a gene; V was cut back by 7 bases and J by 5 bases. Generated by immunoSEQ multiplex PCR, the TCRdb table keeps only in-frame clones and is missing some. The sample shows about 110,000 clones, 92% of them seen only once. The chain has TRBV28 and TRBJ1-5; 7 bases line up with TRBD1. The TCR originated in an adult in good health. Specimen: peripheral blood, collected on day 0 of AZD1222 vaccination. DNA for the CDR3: TGTGCCAGCACTAGAGGGGGCAAGGATCAGCCCCAGCATTTT. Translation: CASTRGGKDQPQHF.